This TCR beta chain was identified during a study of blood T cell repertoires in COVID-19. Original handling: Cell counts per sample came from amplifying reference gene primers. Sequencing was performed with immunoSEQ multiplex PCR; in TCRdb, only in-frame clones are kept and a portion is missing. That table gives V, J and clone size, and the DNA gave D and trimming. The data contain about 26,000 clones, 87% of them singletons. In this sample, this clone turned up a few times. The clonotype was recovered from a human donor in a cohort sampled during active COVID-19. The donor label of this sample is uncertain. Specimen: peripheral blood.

The CDR3 DNA is TGCGCCAGCAGCCAGGCTCCAGGGGTAACAAACATTCAGTACTTC. This codes for CASSQAPGVTNIQYF. The V and J genes are TRBV4-1 and TRBJ2-4, with D perhaps matching TRBD1 (6 bases). Per germline, CDR1 MGHRA and CDR2 YSYEKL. Trimming took 3 bases from V and 6 from J, leaving 15 bases between them. The CDR3 totals 15 residues.